These 8 T cell receptor beta chains originate from one sample sequenced in a study of T cell responses to AZD1222 COVID-19 vaccine. Sequenced by immunoSEQ multiplex PCR; TCRdb stores in-frame clones only, minus some. Seen here are about 120,000 clones, about 89% observed once, and the top ten hold 5% to 6.5%. Sequences were derived from peripheral blood, sampled on day 0 of AZD1222 vaccination. The source of these receptors is an adult in good health.

This rearrangement joins TRBV3-1 (or the pseudogene TRBV3-2) to TRBJ2-7; 7 bases map to TRBD1. CDR1 LGHDT and CDR2 YNNKEL come from the germline V gene (reference sequence). Trimming at V came to 1 base and at J to 6 bases, leaving 0 bases not matched to a gene. CDR3 size: 12 residues. CDR3 nucleotide sequence: TGTGCCAGCAGCCAAGCAGGGGGCGAGCAGTACTTC. Protein product: CASSQAGGEQYF.

The rearrangement uses TRBV10-1 and TRBJ2-3, with D unresolved. This CDR3 spans 14 amino acids. From germline, CDR1 is WNHNN and CDR2 SYGVQD (reference sequence). Between the trimmed V and J ends, which lost 2 bases and 9 bases, there was a span of 15 bases. The CDR3 nucleotides are TGCGCCAGCAGTGAGACAGCTCGGCCCGTAACGCAGTATTTT. Its translation: CASSETARPVTQYF.

This chain links TRBV7-3 with TRBJ2-2, with TRBD2 matching 7 bases. The CDR3 extends over 16 amino acids. Germline loops: CDR1 SGHTA, CDR2 FQGTGA. Trimming at V came to 1 base and at J to 2 bases, leaving 4 bases not matched to a gene. The CDR3 DNA reads TGTGCCAGCAGCTTAAACGGCGGGAGTAACACCGGGGAGCTGTTTTTT. This gives the protein CASSLNGGSNTGELFF.

This clone was seen a few times. The chain uses TRBV5-1 and TRBJ2-1; D is unresolved. The V and J ends lost 2 bases and 10 bases respectively, with 10 bases between them. The germline CDR1 and CDR2 sequences are SGHRS and YFSETQ. This CDR3 region has 12 residues. The CDR3 reads CASSFDVKEQFF. As DNA, the CDR3 is TGCGCCAGCAGCTTCGACGTTAAGGAGCAGTTCTTC.

This chain links TRBV5-1 with TRBJ2-3; 7 bases line up with TRBD2. The CDR3 has 14 residues. Germline CDR1 reads SGHRS; CDR2 reads YFSETQ. Trimming cost V 6 bases and J 6 bases; bases outside gene matches: 10. CDR3 amino acids: CASMAGLPRDTQYF. In DNA, the CDR3 is TGCGCCAGCATGGCGGGACTACCACGTGATACGCAGTATTTT.

V is TRBV19 and J is TRBJ1-2; no clear D gene. Germline V lookup: CDR1 LNHDA, CDR2 SQIVND (reference sequence). CDR3 length: 12 residues. Trimming left V 5 bases short and J 6 bases short, with 10 bases between. CDR3 in amino acids: CASSLTDHGYTF. CDR3 nucleotides: TGTGCCAGTAGTTTAACCGACCATGGCTACACCTTC.

The chain couples TRBV6-1 to TRBJ2-7; D is possibly TRBD1 (6 bases). Trimming took 6 bases from V and 0 from J, leaving 21 bases between them. The CDR3 consists of 17 residues. The germline V gene has CDR1 MNHNS and CDR2 SASEGT. CDR3 sequence reads: CASRERTALNPSYEQYF. The DNA of the CDR3 is TGTGCCAGCAGAGAAAGGACAGCCCTAAACCCCTCCTACGAGCAGTACTTC.

The rearrangement joins TRBV2 to TRBJ2-7, with TRBD2 matching 11 bases. Germline CDR1 SNHLY, CDR2 FYNNEI. CDR3 size: 15 residues. V gave up 2 bases and J gave up 4 bases; unmatched junction bases: 4. CDR3 sequence (DNA): TGTGCCAGCAGTGAACAAACTAGCGGGAGTTACGAGCAGTACTTC. Protein: CASSEQTSGSYEQYF.